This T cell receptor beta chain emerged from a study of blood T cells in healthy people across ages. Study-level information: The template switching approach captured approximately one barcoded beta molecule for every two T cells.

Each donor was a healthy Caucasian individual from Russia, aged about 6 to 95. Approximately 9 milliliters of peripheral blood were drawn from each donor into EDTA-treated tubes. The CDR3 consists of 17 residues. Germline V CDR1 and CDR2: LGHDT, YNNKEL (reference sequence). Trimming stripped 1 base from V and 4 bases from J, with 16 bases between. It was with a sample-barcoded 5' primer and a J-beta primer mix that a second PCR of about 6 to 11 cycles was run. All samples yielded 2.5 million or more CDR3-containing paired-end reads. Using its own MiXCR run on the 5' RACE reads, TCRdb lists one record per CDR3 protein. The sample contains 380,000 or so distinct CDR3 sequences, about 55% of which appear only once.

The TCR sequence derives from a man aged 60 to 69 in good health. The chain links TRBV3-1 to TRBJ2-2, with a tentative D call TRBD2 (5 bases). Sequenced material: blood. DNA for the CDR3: TGTGCCAGCAGCCAAGCGTCCTGGCCCCGGGGCACCGGGGAGCTGTTTTTT. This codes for CASSQASWPRGTGELFF.